One and the same sample provided the 12 T cell receptor beta chains below, sequenced in a study of identical twins. One entry per CDR3 protein results from TCRdb running MiXCR on the 5' RACE reads. The sample includes approximately 680,000 distinct CDR3 sequences, under 8.5% of them seen just once. This sample was shared with a second study, whose subject was yellow fever vaccine responses in identical twins.

The sequencing input was PBMCs. All receptors come from a woman younger than 35 in good health.

This clonotype has ten or more counts. The chain is built from TRBV6-1 and TRBJ2-5, with D perhaps being TRBD1 or TRBD2 (5 bases each). The ends were cut back, 3 bases at V and 5 bases at J, with 10 bases in the middle. Germline CDR1 is MNHNS and CDR2 is SASEGT. This CDR3 comprises 13 residues. CDR3 DNA sequence: TGTGCCAGCAGTGAGAGGGGTTTGGAGACCCAGTACTTC. Its protein product is CASSERGLETQYF.

This clonotype occurred many times. The gene calls are TRBV5-6 and TRBJ1-2; D unresolved. This CDR3 has 14 residues. V was cut by 0 bases and J by 4 bases, with 10 bases left in between. Germline V gives CDR1 SGHDT, CDR2 YYEEEE. The CDR3 region is CASSLAAQPYGYTF. CDR3 bases: TGTGCCAGCAGCTTGGCAGCACAGCCCTATGGCTACACCTTC. The entire variable domain, with the rest obtained from reference TRBV5-6 and TRBJ1-2, is as follows: DAGVTQSPTHLIKTRGQQVTLRCSPKSGHDTVSWYQQALGQGPQFIFQYYEEEERQRGNFPDRFSGHQFPNYSSELNVNALLLGDSALYLCASSLAAQPYGYTFGSGTRLTVV.

This clonotype was found many times. The chain joins TRBV20-1 to TRBJ2-7; 10 bases fit TRBD2. After removal of 5 bases from V and 4 bases from J, the junction contained 2 bases not matched to a gene. In germline, CDR1 is DFQATT, CDR2 SNEGSKA (reference sequence). The length of the CDR3 is 12 residues. Here the CDR3 reads CSASSGGYEQYV. The CDR3 region has the DNA TGCAGTGCTTCTAGCGGGGGTTACGAGCAGTACGTC.

There are many counts of this clonotype. The chain links TRBV2 to TRBJ2-1; the match to TRBD2 covers 10 bases. CDR3 length: 18 residues. J was trimmed by 0 bases and V by 8 bases; bases with no gene match: 13. Germline V gives CDR1 SNHLY, CDR2 FYNNEI. The CDR3 region has the DNA TGTGCCAGCCGCGGTGATGGTAGCGGGAGGACCTCCTACAATGAGCAGTTCTTC. Protein: CASRGDGSGRTSYNEQFF.

This chain uses TRBV2 with TRBJ2-1, with 14 bases matching TRBD2. The germline V gene encodes CDR1 SNHLY and CDR2 FYNNEI. The ends lost 1 base at V and 4 bases at J; junction bases unmatched: 15. The CDR3 spans 21 residues. The CDR3 coding sequence is TGTGCCAGCAGTGAAGGGCCCGGGACTAGCGGGAGAAGGGGGACTTACAATGAGCAGTTCTTC. Translated: CASSEGPGTSGRRGTYNEQFF.

Ten or more counts support this clonotype. This rearrangement joins TRBV20-1 to TRBJ2-1; 7 bases map to TRBD1. Germline V CDR1 and CDR2: DFQATT, SNEGSKA (reference sequence). This CDR3 spans 14 amino acids. V dropped 3 bases and J dropped 9; count of bases not matched to a gene: 11. The CDR3 is CSARPGQEWGEQFF. The CDR3, as DNA: TGCAGTGCTAGGCCCGGACAGGAATGGGGTGAGCAGTTCTTC.

The table lists this clonotype with many counts. The V call is TRBV12-3 or TRBV12-4, the J call TRBJ2-3; the D gene is possibly TRBD2 (6 bases). V lost 6 bases to trimming and J lost 6 bases, with 13 bases between them. The CDR3 is 13 residues long. Here the CDR3 DNA reads TGTGCCAGCAGCCTTATTGGAGGGGATACGCAGTATTTT. Amino acids: CASSLIGGDTQYF.

V is TRBV12-3 or TRBV12-4 and J is TRBJ1-5, with unresolved D. Trimming pared 1 base from V and 3 bases from J, leaving 7 bases between. The CDR3 extends over 14 amino acids. The CDR3 nucleotides read TGTGCCAGCAGTTTAGGGAGTTACAATCAGCCCCAGCATTTT. It codes for CASSLGSYNQPQHF.

This clonotype was picked up many times. The gene calls are TRBV5-6 and TRBJ2-7; D unclear. In germline, CDR1 is SGHDT, CDR2 YYEEEE. Between the trimmed V and J ends, which lost 1 base and 3 bases, there was a span of 5 bases. CDR3 length equals 12 residues. CDR3 amino acids: CASSLPGYEQYV. The CDR3 coding sequence is TGTGCCAGCAGCTTGCCAGGCTACGAGCAGTACGTC.

This clonotype was recorded a few times. CDR3 in DNA: TGTGCCAGCAGTCGACAGACAGTGAACACTGAAGCTTTCTTT. Amino acids: CASSRQTVNTEAFF. The V gene is TRBV2, the J gene TRBJ1-1, with D possibly being TRBD1 (5 bases). The V gene's germline CDR1 is SNHLY and CDR2 FYNNEI. The CDR3 extends over 14 amino acids. V was cut by 5 bases and J by 0 bases, with 10 bases left in between.

The rearrangement uses TRBV10-1 and TRBJ2-7; D is undetermined. Trimming took off 1 base at V and 7 bases at J, with 5 bases between the two ends. The CDR3 loop spans 11 amino acids. Per the germline V gene, CDR1 is WNHNN and CDR2 is SYGVQD (reference sequence). CDR3 bases: TGCGCCAGCAGTGAGTTTTCGGAGCAGTACTTC. The encoded protein is CASSEFSEQYF.

This clonotype was observed a few times. The V and J genes are TRBV15 and TRBJ2-1; TRBD2 matches at 13 bases. The CDR3 totals 16 residues. V lost 4 bases, J lost 7 bases, and 7 bases stayed unmatched. Per the germline V gene, CDR1 is LNHNV and CDR2 is YYDKDF (reference sequence). CDR3 DNA: TGTGCCACCAGCAAAGGATGGACTAGCGGGAGTAATGAGCAGTTCTTC. The encoded protein is CATSKGWTSGSNEQFF.